The rows below give T cell receptor beta chains drawn from one sample of a study of T-cell reconstitution after alpha-beta-depleted transplantation in children. TCRdb fed the PCR reads into MiXCR, producing one record per CDR3 protein. The table has 610,000 or so distinct CDR3 sequences, 20% to 30% seen once. The input for sequencing was PBMCs, taken before TCRalphabeta/CD19-depleted stem cell transplant. All receptors derive from a boy younger than two with Wiskott-Aldrich syndrome, due to receive a stem cell transplant. Each CDR3 is given with its conserved first and last residue. A D gene is named only where the DNA matches it firmly.

V,J,D,CDR3
TRBV12-3/TRBV12-4,TRBJ2-5,TRBD1,CASSITGQGGETQYF
TRBV19,TRBJ2-3,.,CASQTLGSTDTQYF
TRBV20-1,TRBJ1-2,TRBD1,CSAVLGTEANYGYTF
TRBV4-1,TRBJ2-3,.,CASSQTGPSTDTQYF
TRBV6-2/TRBV6-3,TRBJ2-7,TRBD2,CASTTPTLAGVSREQYF
TRBV29-1,TRBJ2-2,.,CSGGTATNTGELFF
TRBV24-1,TRBJ1-4,TRBD1,CATSGTGPNEKLFF
TRBV11-2,TRBJ2-2,TRBD2,CASSLRSSGRGGTTGELFF
TRBV14,TRBJ2-1,TRBD1,CASSPRRDRGHEQFF
TRBV15,TRBJ2-3,.,CATSRDGADTDTQYF
TRBV7-3,TRBJ2-1,.,CASSGGREGEQFF
TRBV5-1,TRBJ1-3,TRBD1,CASSLYFGQGLSNTIYF
TRBV20-1,TRBJ2-3,TRBD2,CSANKHAGVGDTQYF
TRBV7-2,TRBJ2-1,TRBD1,CASSPGGFPEQFF
TRBV20-1,TRBJ2-3,TRBD2,CSARAPGRTSTDTQYF
TRBV11-2,TRBJ2-7,.,CASSLFSGLSYEQYF
TRBV20-1,TRBJ2-5,.,CSAPPGGNTETQYF
TRBV11-2,TRBJ2-7,TRBD2,CASSLQREGLQYF